The clone carrying this T cell receptor (beta chain) was counted a few times. Its antigen remains unknown. The V gene end was trimmed by 2 bases and the J gene end by 9 bases; junction bases not matched to a gene: 9. CDR1 is SNHLY, CDR2 FYNNEI, per germline. The length of the CDR3 is 15 residues. The data belong to a study of cytomegalovirus exposure and HLA in healthy donors. Whole-study findings and limits: When analyzed later, the rates of TCR association showed variation by HLA locus, with DRB1 the most and HLA-C the fewest. TCR beta V segments were, for the most part, productive about 87% or about 30% of the time in an earlier analysis. In the analysis, some V segments, TRBV6-2 and TRBV6-3 included, were excluded as indistinguishable.

Each of the donors was a healthy bone marrow donor. The PCR employed 60 Vbeta primers together with 13 Jbeta primers. Only in-frame clones appear in the TCRdb table, and some are missing; sequencing was by immunoSEQ multiplex PCR. The sample holds some 150,000 clones, approximately 80% seen once. Sample: PBMCs. The chain has TRBV2 and TRBJ2-1; 8 nucleotides match TRBD1. This receptor was taken from a man aged 18 to 35 in good health and CMV-seropositive. CDR3 in amino acids: CASSERQGASGEQFF. The CDR3 DNA sequence: TGTGCCAGCAGTGAAAGGCAGGGGGCTTCTGGTGAGCAGTTCTTC.